The 19 T cell receptor beta chains below come from one sample, sequenced in a study of Graves' ophthalmopathy and Graves' hyperthyroidism. RNA transcripts provided the template for amplifying TCR beta CDR3 regions. The workflow started with a first-round RT-PCR run with HTBI primers and then moved on to a second-round multiplex PCR. In TCRdb, the multiplex PCR reads were re-called with MiXCR into one record per CDR3 protein. The sample holds about 1.2 million distinct CDR3 sequences, about 40% seen once. The source material was peripheral blood or thyroid tissue (not recorded which). Receptors originate from an adult man with Graves' hyperthyroidism.

The rearrangement links TRBV15 to TRBJ1-3, with D possibly TRBD1 on 5 matching bases. The CDR3 is 13 amino acids. The germline V and J ends were trimmed by 3 bases and 4 bases, with 7 bases remaining between them. CDR1 and CDR2 (germline): LNHNV, YYDKDF (reference sequence). The CDR3 spells CATSSDSGNTIYF. In nucleotides, the CDR3 is TGTGCCACCAGCAGTGACAGCGGAAACACCATATATTTT.

The V call is TRBV29-1, the J call TRBJ2-5, with TRBD2 as a possible D gene (7 bases). Germline V gives CDR1 SQVTM, CDR2 ANQGSEA. V was pared by 0 bases and J by 5 bases, with 13 bases between. This CDR3 spans 14 amino acids. CDR3 region: CSVEEGGGRETQYF. The CDR3 DNA is TGCAGCGTTGAAGAAGGGGGAGGGAGGGAGACCCAGTACTTC. The full variable domain, rest sourced from reference TRBV29-1 and TRBJ2-5, is SAVISQKPSRDICQRGTSLTIQCQVDSQVTMMFWYRQQPGQSLTLIATANQGSEATYESGFVIDKFPISRPNLTFSTLTVSNMSPEDSSIYLCSVEEGGGRETQYFGPGTRLLVL.

In this sample, this clonotype turned up a few times. V usage is TRBV5-6 and J usage is TRBJ2-7, with D tentatively TRBD2 (5 bases). The CDR3 has 13 amino acids. CDR1 SGHDT and CDR2 YYEEEE come from the germline V gene. V was clipped by 3 bases and J by 7 bases, with 14 bases between them. The chain's CDR3 is CASSSGSLREQYF. The CDR3 DNA sequence: TGTGCCAGCAGCTCGGGATCTTTGCGGGAGCAGTACTTC.

This chain uses TRBV25-1 with TRBJ1-1; possible D gene TRBD1, 6 bases. The V end lost 6 bases, the J end lost 3 bases, and 17 bases lay between the germline ends. Germline CDR1 reads MGHDK; CDR2 reads SYGVNS. CDR3 length: 15 amino acids. The CDR3 DNA is TGTGCCAGCAGCCGCACCCAGGGGATTTACACTGAAGCTTTCTTT. It yields the protein CASSRTQGIYTEAFF. Variable domain in full (rest from reference TRBV25-1 and TRBJ1-1): EADIYQTPRYLVIGTGKKITLECSQTMGHDKMYWYQQDPGMELHLIHYSYGVNSTEKGDLSSESTVSRIRTEHFPLTLESARPSHTSQYLCASSRTQGIYTEAFFGQGTRLTVV.

Many counts were recorded for this clonotype. The rearrangement links TRBV13 to TRBJ2-7, with D perhaps TRBD1 or TRBD2 (6 bases each). The CDR3 is made up of 15 amino acids. V lost 1 base to trimming and J lost 4 bases, with 14 bases between them. The germline V gene has CDR1 PRHDT and CDR2 FYEKMQ (reference sequence). The CDR3 DNA reads TGTGCCAGCAGCTTAGAGCCCGGGGGCGCGTACGAGCAGTACTTC. Residues: CASSLEPGGAYEQYF.

This clonotype was recorded at least ten times. The chain combines TRBV7-8 with TRBJ2-7; D gene unclear. Trimming took off 5 bases at V and 4 bases at J, with 15 bases between the two ends. Germline lookup yields CDR1 SGHVS and CDR2 FQNEAQ. CDR3 size: 14 residues. CDR3 DNA: TGTGCCAGCAGCCCCCGGCCGATGGGGTACGAGCAGTACTTC. As protein: CASSPRPMGYEQYF.

This clonotype has at least ten counts. The CDR3 DNA sequence: TGTGCCACCCGGGGACAGGGGGCTTTTCAGGAGACCCAGTACTTC. This encodes CATRGQGAFQETQYF. V gene TRBV15 combines with J gene TRBJ2-5, with 12 bases matching TRBD1. In germline, CDR1 is LNHNV, CDR2 YYDKDF (reference sequence). V dropped 8 bases and J dropped 5; count of bases not matched to a gene: 9. The CDR3 length is 15 residues.

In DNA, the CDR3 is TGTGCCAGCAGTTCGTCTGCAAGCTCCTACGAGCAGTACTTC. Protein: CASSSSASSYEQYF. The rearrangement links TRBV6-5 to TRBJ2-7; D is unclear. The CDR3 has 14 amino acids. The V gene lost 4 bases and the J gene lost 0 bases, with 10 bases spanning the gap. Germline V gives CDR1 MNHEY, CDR2 SVGAGI.

The chain links TRBV7-2 to TRBJ2-2; possible D gene TRBD2, 6 bases. The CDR3 length is 15 residues. V lost 1 base and J lost 9, with 15 bases in between. CDR1 and CDR2 from the germline V gene are SGHTA and FQGNSA. The CDR3 sequence is CASSLGGVILRELFF. The CDR3 nucleotides are TGTGCCAGCAGCTTAGGGGGGGTGATTCTACGGGAGCTGTTTTTT.

This clonotype has ten or more counts. The chain uses TRBV29-1 and TRBJ2-7, with D perhaps matching TRBD1 (5 bases). The germline CDR1 and CDR2 sequences are SQVTM and ANQGSEA. There are 14 residues in the CDR3. V shed 3 bases and J shed 3 bases, with 15 bases lying between them. As DNA, the CDR3 is TGCAGCGTTGAGTTCGACGGACACGGCTACGAGCAGTACTTC. Its translation: CSVEFDGHGYEQYF.

In its sample, this clonotype was seen many times. This chain uses TRBV7-9 with TRBJ2-7; D uncertain. This CDR3 has 13 residues. The V gene lost 4 bases and the J gene lost 3 bases, with 10 bases spanning the gap. Germline CDR1 is SEHNR and CDR2 is FQNEAQ (reference sequence). The CDR3 DNA reads as TGTGCCAGCAGCTCCGGACGGTACTACGAGCAGTACTTC. It translates to CASSSGRYYEQYF.

This clonotype was found many times. The V gene is TRBV7-2, the J gene TRBJ2-7, with TRBD2 identical over 15 bases. Germline loops: CDR1 SGHTA, CDR2 FQGNSA. Trimming took 4 bases from V and 6 from J; bases not matched to a gene: 7. The CDR3 is made up of 16 amino acids. CDR3 DNA sequence: TGTGCCAGCAGCTCCCCACGGGGACTAGCGGGAGGCGAGCAGTACTTC. Protein sequence: CASSSPRGLAGGEQYF.

Ten or more counts support this clonotype. The genes are TRBV25-1 and TRBJ2-7; the D gene is possibly TRBD2 (6 bases). The length of the CDR3 is 13 residues. Trimming pared 6 bases from V and 0 bases from J, leaving 9 bases between. The germline V gene has CDR1 MGHDK and CDR2 SYGVNS. The CDR3 spells CASREDYSYEQYF. The CDR3 nucleotides read TGTGCCAGCAGAGAGGACTACTCCTACGAGCAGTACTTC.

This clonotype came up many times. This chain links TRBV11-2 with TRBJ1-6; the D is unclear. V was shortened by 0 bases and J by 9 bases, with 12 bases between the two germline ends. The CDR3 runs to 15 residues. Germline CDR1 is SGHAT and CDR2 is FQNNGV. The chain's CDR3 is CASSLEGRGGSPLHF. CDR3 sequence (DNA): TGTGCCAGCAGCTTAGAAGGCAGAGGAGGTTCACCCCTCCACTTT.

The chain has TRBV5-1 and TRBJ2-7; maybe TRBD1 (6 bases). CDR3 length: 15 amino acids. Germline CDR1 is SGHRS and CDR2 is YFSETQ. V was trimmed by 3 bases and J by 3 bases, leaving 16 bases between them. Here the CDR3 DNA reads TGCGCCAGCAGCTGGTCCAGGCTAGGGGGCTACGAGCAGTACTTC. Translated: CASSWSRLGGYEQYF.

Comments on this clonotype: It is likely a read error, because the conserved phenylalanine at the end of the CDR3 is missing. V usage is TRBV20-1 and J usage is TRBJ1-5; TRBD1 matches at 8 bases. In germline, CDR1 is DFQATT, CDR2 SNEGSKA (reference sequence). This CDR3 contains 15 residues. The V segment lost 3 bases and the J segment 5 bases; nucleotides outside the gene matches: 9. The CDR3 DNA follows: TGCAGTGCTAGTCAGTTGTCAGGGGGCGATCAGCCCCAGCATGGT. It translates to CSASQLSGGDQPQHG.

As for this clonotype: A read error is possible here, since a much larger clone lies one base away. The rearrangement joins TRBV7-9 to TRBJ1-4; tentatively, D is TRBD1 (5 bases). Germline V gives CDR1 SEHNR, CDR2 FQNEAQ (reference sequence). The CDR3 covers 14 residues. CDR3 sequence: CDSSLAKGTEKLFF. CDR3 DNA sequence: TGTGACAGCAGCTTAGCAAAAGGGACTGAAAAACTGTTTTTT.

This clonotype occurred many times. This chain joins TRBV7-6 and TRBJ2-7; TRBD2 aligns across 12 bases. J gave up 6 bases and V 5 bases, and 5 bases lay outside the gene matches. This CDR3 region has 14 residues. From germline, CDR1 is SGHVS and CDR2 FNYEAQ. The CDR3 protein is CASSMTSGSTEQYF. The CDR3 bases are TGTGCCAGCAGCATGACTAGCGGGAGCACCGAGCAGTACTTC.

The chain is built from TRBV25-1 and TRBJ2-3; D is undetermined. Trimming removed 6 bases from V and 2 bases from J, with 6 bases in between. CDR3 length equals 12 residues. Germline loops: CDR1 MGHDK, CDR2 SYGVNS. The CDR3 DNA follows: TGTGCCAGCAGGCAAAACACAGATACGCAGTATTTT. Its translation is CASRQNTDTQYF.